The TCR beta chain under discussion was sequenced for a study of control samples from healthy donors and cancer patients. CDR3 length: 13 residues. V was trimmed by 1 base and J by 2 bases, leaving 6 bases between them. Germline V gene data show CDR1 as SGHRS and CDR2 as YFSETQ. Sequenced by immunoSEQ multiplex PCR; TCRdb stores in-frame clones only, minus some. This sample has about 75,000 clones, with 90% to 95% found just once. Sequenced: blood. This chain uses TRBV5-1 with TRBJ2-5; D is unclear. This sequence originates from a woman in her 40s in good health. The CDR3 here is CASSLSEQETQYF. The CDR3 nucleotides are TGCGCCAGCAGCTTGTCAGAACAAGAGACCCAGTACTTC.